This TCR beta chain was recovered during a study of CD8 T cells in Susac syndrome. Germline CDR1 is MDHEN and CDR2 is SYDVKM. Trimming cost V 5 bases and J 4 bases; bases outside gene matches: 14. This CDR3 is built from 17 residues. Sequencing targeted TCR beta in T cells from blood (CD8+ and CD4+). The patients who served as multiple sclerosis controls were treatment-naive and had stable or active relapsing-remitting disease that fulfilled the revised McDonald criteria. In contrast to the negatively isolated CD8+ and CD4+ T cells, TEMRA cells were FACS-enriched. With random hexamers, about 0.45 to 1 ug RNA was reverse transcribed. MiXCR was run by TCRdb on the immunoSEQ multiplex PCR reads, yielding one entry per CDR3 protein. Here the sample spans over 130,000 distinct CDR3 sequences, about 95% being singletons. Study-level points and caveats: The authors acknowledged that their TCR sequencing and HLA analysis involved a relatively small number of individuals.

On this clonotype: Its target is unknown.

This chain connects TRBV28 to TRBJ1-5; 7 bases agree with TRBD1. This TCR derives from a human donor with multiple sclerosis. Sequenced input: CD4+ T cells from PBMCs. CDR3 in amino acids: CASSPPMYRGENQPQHF. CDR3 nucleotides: TGTGCCAGCAGTCCCCCTATGTACAGGGGCGAGAATCAGCCCCAGCATTTT.